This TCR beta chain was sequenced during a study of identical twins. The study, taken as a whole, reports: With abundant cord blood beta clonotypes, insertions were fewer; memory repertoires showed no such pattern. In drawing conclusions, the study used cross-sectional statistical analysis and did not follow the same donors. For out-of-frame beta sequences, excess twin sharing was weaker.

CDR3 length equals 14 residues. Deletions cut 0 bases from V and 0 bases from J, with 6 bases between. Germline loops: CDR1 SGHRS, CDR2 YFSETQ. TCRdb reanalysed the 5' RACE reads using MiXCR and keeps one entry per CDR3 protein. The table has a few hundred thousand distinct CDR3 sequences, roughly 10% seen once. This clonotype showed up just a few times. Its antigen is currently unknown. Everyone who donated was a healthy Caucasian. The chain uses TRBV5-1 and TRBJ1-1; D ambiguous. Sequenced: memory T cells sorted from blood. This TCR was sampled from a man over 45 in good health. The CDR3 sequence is CASSLVYVNTEAFF. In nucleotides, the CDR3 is TGCGCCAGCAGCTTGGTATACGTGAACACTGAAGCTTTCTTT.